This T cell receptor (beta chain) derives from a study of graft-versus-host responses after intestinal transplantation. Concerning this clone: Antigen unknown.

Profiling relied on immunoSEQ multiplex PCR, and the TCRdb table lists in-frame clones only, not all of them. The table lists fewer than 120,000 clones, 90% to 95% of them singletons. With V trimmed by 6 bases and J by 0 bases, 14 bases remained unmatched. Germline-derived CDR1 and CDR2 are MNHGY and SVAAGI. The CDR3 extends over 18 amino acids. The sequences come from unstimulated CD8+ T cells sorted from spleen or lymph node cells, collected before intestinal transplant. This TCR was sampled from a human donor who received an intestinal transplant. The V and J genes are TRBV6-9 and TRBJ1-2, with TRBD1 matching 9 bases. The CDR3: CASRARDRAGGTNYGYTF. The DNA of the CDR3 is TGTGCCAGCAGAGCCCGGGACAGGGCAGGGGGCACTAACTATGGCTACACCTTC.